These 17 T cell receptor beta chains were sequenced from one sample in a study of cytomegalovirus exposure and HLA in healthy donors. Both 60 Vbeta primers and 13 Jbeta primers went into the PCR. TCRdb's table, derived via immunoSEQ multiplex PCR, lists solely in-frame clones and lacks some. The specimen's table records 90,000 to 130,000 clones. The sequencing input was PBMCs. The receptors shown here come from a young man in good health and CMV-seronegative.

The rearrangement joins TRBV18 to TRBJ1-2; D call uncertain. From germline, CDR1 is KGHSH and CDR2 LQKENI. This CDR3 contains 15 residues. With 3 bases removed from V and 0 bases from J, the gap between germline ends came to 11 bases. CDR3 residues: CASSPAQIPNYGYTF. DNA for the CDR3: TGTGCCAGCTCACCGGCACAGATACCTAACTATGGCTACACCTTC.

The chain joins TRBV5-6 to TRBJ2-2; the D gene is possibly TRBD2 (6 bases). The V and J ends lost 1 base and 3 bases respectively, with 10 bases between them. This CDR3 has 15 residues. Per the germline V gene, CDR1 is SGHDT and CDR2 is YYEEEE. The CDR3 region has the DNA TGTGCCAGCAGCTTGTGGGGGAGGCACACCGGGGAGCTGTTTTTT. Amino acids: CASSLWGRHTGELFF.

This rearrangement joins TRBV6-5 to TRBJ2-2; tentatively, D is TRBD1 (5 bases). The ends were cut back, 5 bases at V and 1 base at J, with 11 bases in the middle. Germline CDR1 and CDR2: MNHEY and SVGAGI. The CDR3 covers 15 residues. CDR3 amino acids: CASSLGQLNTGELFF. The CDR3 nucleotides are TGTGCCAGCAGTCTCGGACAATTGAACACCGGGGAGCTGTTTTTT.

The chain joins TRBV4-1 to TRBJ2-3; D ambiguous. The ends were cut back, 4 bases at V and 3 bases at J, with 8 bases in the middle. The CDR3 totals 13 residues. Germline CDR1 MGHRA, CDR2 YSYEKL. CDR3 residues: CASSLARTDTQYF. Here the CDR3 DNA reads TGCGCCAGCAGCCTCGCTAGGACAGATACGCAGTATTTT.

The chain couples TRBV11-2 to TRBJ2-1; TRBD2 aligns across 10 bases. Losses at the gene ends were 6 bases for V and 4 bases for J; bases not matched to a gene: 6. The V gene's germline CDR1 is SGHAT and CDR2 FQNNGV. The CDR3 is 15 residues long. The CDR3 region is CASSGAGGPYNEQFF. CDR3 DNA sequence: TGTGCCAGCAGTGGAGCGGGGGGGCCTTACAATGAGCAGTTCTTC.

The chain employs TRBV29-1 and TRBJ1-1; tentative D call: TRBD1 (6 bases). Germline V gene data show CDR1 as SQVTM and CDR2 as ANQGSEA. V was clipped by 6 bases and J by 3 bases, with 11 bases between them. The CDR3 runs to 12 residues. DNA of the CDR3: TGCAGCGTCGTCAGGGGAGACACTGAAGCTTTCTTT. It is translated as CSVVRGDTEAFF.

This chain links TRBV5-1 with TRBJ2-7, with 11 bases identical to TRBD1. Germline V gene lookup returns CDR1 SGHRS and CDR2 YFSETQ. There are 14 residues in the CDR3. Unmatched junction bases numbered 2, after V lost 2 bases and J lost 4 bases. Written as DNA, the CDR3 is TGCGCCAGCAGCTTCGGGGACAGGGGGTACGAGCAGTACTTC. As protein: CASSFGDRGYEQYF.

V is TRBV5-1 and J is TRBJ1-6, with 7 bases that match TRBD1. Germline CDR1 is SGHRS and CDR2 is YFSETQ. The CDR3 contains 13 residues. V shed 4 bases, J shed 10 bases, and the junction held 5 bases outside the gene matches. CDR3 region: CASSLDRESPLHF. Written as DNA, the CDR3 is TGCGCCAGCAGCCTCGACAGGGAATCACCCCTCCACTTT.

This sequence joins TRBV19 and TRBJ1-2; 9 bases are shared with TRBD1. The trim removed 6 bases at V and 2 bases at J, leaving 7 bases unmatched. Germline CDR1 LNHDA, CDR2 SQIVND (reference sequence). The CDR3 covers 15 residues. The CDR3 DNA sequence: TGTGCCAGTAGACAACGGACAGGGGAAAACTATGGCTACACCTTC. Residues: CASRQRTGENYGYTF.

The chain joins TRBV11-2 to TRBJ2-2, with TRBD1 identical over 9 bases. With 7 bases clipped from V and 5 bases from J, the junction kept 11 bases outside the gene matches. Germline V gene sequence: CDR1 SGHAT, CDR2 FQNNGV. The CDR3 length is 16 residues. As DNA, the CDR3 is TGTGCCAGCACCCTGGGACAGGGCCGGGGTACCGGGGAGCTGTTTTTT. Translating it yields CASTLGQGRGTGELFF.

The chain couples TRBV28 to TRBJ2-5, with D possibly being TRBD1 (5 bases). The germline V and J ends were trimmed by 2 bases and 4 bases, with 11 bases remaining between them. Germline loops: CDR1 MDHEN, CDR2 SYDVKM. This CDR3 contains 14 residues. The CDR3 here is CASSLTGWGETQYF. CDR3 sequence (DNA): TGTGCCAGCAGTTTAACAGGCTGGGGAGAGACCCAGTACTTC.

The chain recombines TRBV7-3 with TRBJ2-1; TRBD2 matches at 12 bases. Germline V gene data show CDR1 as SGHTA and CDR2 as FQGTGA. This CDR3 has 14 amino acids. J lost 11 bases, V lost 5 bases, and 7 bases had no gene match. This CDR3 reads CASSPLAGGYKQFF. As DNA, the CDR3 is TGTGCCAGCAGCCCACTAGCGGGGGGCTACAAGCAGTTCTTC.

The chain recombines TRBV5-1 with TRBJ2-5; TRBD1 matches 7 bases. The CDR3 is 15 residues long. Germline V CDR1 and CDR2: SGHRS, YFSETQ. With 4 bases clipped from V and 5 bases from J, the junction kept 11 bases outside the gene matches. CDR3 loop: CASSQGTAESETQYF. CDR3 sequence (DNA): TGCGCCAGCAGCCAAGGGACAGCGGAGTCGGAGACCCAGTACTTC.

V is TRBV28 and J is TRBJ2-6; 7 bases are shared with TRBD2. The CDR3 totals 18 residues. V was pared by 1 base and J by 0 bases, with 6 bases of the junction left unmatched. Germline V gene data show CDR1 as MDHEN and CDR2 as SYDVKM. CDR3 nucleotides: TGTGCCAGCAGTTTATCCGGGGAGGGAAGCTCTGGGGCCAACGTCCTGACTTTC. It yields the protein CASSLSGEGSSGANVLTF.

The chain is built from TRBV18 and TRBJ1-1; 9 bases line up with TRBD1. Germline CDR1 and CDR2: KGHSH and LQKENI. The V gene end was trimmed by 4 bases and the J gene end by 5 bases; junction bases not matched to a gene: 8. The CDR3 contains 15 residues. The CDR3 region is CASSRQGVDGTEAFF. The CDR3 DNA sequence: TGTGCCAGCTCACGACAGGGGGTAGATGGAACTGAAGCTTTCTTT.

J is TRBJ1-2 and V is TRBV6-6; D is unclear. The CDR3 has 14 residues. V was cut by 4 bases and J by 8 bases, with 17 bases left in between. The germline V gene encodes CDR1 MNHNY and CDR2 SVGAGI (reference sequence). The CDR3 reads CASSFTGKAGGYTF. The CDR3 DNA reads TGTGCCAGCAGTTTTACCGGGAAAGCGGGCGGCTACACCTTC.

This sequence joins TRBV5-6 and TRBJ1-1; TRBD1 is a possible D gene (5 bases). Germline V gene data show CDR1 as SGHDT and CDR2 as YYEEEE. Trimming stripped 4 bases from V and 4 bases from J, with 26 bases between. The CDR3 totals 18 residues. CDR3 sequence: CASSGMVVGGAWGTEAFF. CDR3 nucleotide sequence: TGTGCCAGCAGCGGGATGGTTGTAGGTGGGGCGTGGGGCACTGAAGCTTTCTTT.